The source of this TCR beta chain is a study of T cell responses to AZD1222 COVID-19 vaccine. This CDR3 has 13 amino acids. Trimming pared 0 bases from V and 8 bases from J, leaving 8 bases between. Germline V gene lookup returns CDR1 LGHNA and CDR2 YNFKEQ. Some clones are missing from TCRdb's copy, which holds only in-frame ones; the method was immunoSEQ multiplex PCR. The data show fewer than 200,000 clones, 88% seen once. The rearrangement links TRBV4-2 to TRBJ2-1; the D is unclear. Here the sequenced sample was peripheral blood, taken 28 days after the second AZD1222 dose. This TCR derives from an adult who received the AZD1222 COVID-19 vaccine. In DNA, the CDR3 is TGTGCCAGCAGCCAAGATCTCCTGGATGAGCAGTTCTTC. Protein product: CASSQDLLDEQFF.